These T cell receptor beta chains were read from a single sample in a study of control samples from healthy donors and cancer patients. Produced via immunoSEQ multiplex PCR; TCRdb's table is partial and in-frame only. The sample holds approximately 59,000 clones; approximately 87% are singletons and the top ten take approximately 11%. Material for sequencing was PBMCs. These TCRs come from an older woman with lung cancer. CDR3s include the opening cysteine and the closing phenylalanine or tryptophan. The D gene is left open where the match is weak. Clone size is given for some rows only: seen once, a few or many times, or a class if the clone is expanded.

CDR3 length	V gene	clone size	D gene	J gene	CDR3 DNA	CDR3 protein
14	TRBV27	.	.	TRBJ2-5	TGTGCCAGCAGTCCGCCTGGGTGGGGGGAGACCCAGTACTTC	CASSPPGWGETQYF
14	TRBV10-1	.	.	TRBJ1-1	TGCGCCAGCAGTGAGTCGGGGCAAGACACTGAAGCTTTCTTT	CASSESGQDTEAFF
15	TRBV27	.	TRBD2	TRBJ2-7	TGTGCCAGCAGTTTATACGCGGGAGCCAACTACGAGCAGTACTTC	CASSLYAGANYEQYF
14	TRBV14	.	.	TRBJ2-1	TGTGCCAGCAGCCAACGGGTTACCTACAATGAGCAGTTCTTC	CASSQRVTYNEQFF
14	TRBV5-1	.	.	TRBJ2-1	TGCGCCAGCAGCCTCTCCTTAGCGGCTAGTGGGTGGTTCTTC	CASSLSLAASGWFF
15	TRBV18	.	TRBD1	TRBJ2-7	TGTGCCAGCTCACCGGGGACAGGGGGCTCCTACGAGCAGTACTTC	CASSPGTGGSYEQYF
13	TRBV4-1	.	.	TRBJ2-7	TGCGCCAGCAGCCAAGGGTCGTCCTACGAGCAGTACTTC	CASSQGSSYEQYF
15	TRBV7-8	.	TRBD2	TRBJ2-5	TGTGCCAGCAGCTTAATCCTAGCGGGGGGAGAGACCCAGTACTTC	CASSLILAGGETQYF
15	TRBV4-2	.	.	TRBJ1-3	TGTGCCAGCAGCCAAGATACAGGGACGGGAAACACCATATATTTT	CASSQDTGTGNTIYF
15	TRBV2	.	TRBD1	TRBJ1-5	TGTGCCAGCAGACCCATGGGACAGGGAAATCAGCCCCAGCATTTT	CASRPMGQGNQPQHF
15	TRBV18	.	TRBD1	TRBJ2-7	TGTGCCAGCTCACCGATCAACCAGGGGGCCTACGAGCAGTACTTC	CASSPINQGAYEQYF
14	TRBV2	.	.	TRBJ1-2	TGTGCCAGCAGAACCGACAGTTCTAACTATGGCTACACCTTC	CASRTDSSNYGYTF
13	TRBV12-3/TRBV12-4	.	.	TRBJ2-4	TGTGCCAGCACCGGCCCCCCCAAAAACATTCAGTACTTC	CASTGPPKNIQYF
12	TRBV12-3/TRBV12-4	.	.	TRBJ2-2	TGTGCCAGCACAGGGTACACCGGGGAGCTGTTTTTT	CASTGYTGELFF
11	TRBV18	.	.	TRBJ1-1	TGTGCCAGCTCAATCTACACTGAAGCTTTCTTT	CASSIYTEAFF
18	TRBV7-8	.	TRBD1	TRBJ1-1	TGTGCCAGCAGCTTATCGCGCGGACAGGGGGTGGGTAGTACTGAAGCTTTCTTT	CASSLSRGQGVGSTEAFF
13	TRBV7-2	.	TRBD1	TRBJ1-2	TGTGCCAGCAGCTTAACAGGGGACTATGGCTACACCTTC	CASSLTGDYGYTF
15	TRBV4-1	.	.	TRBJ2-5	TGCGCCAGCAGCCAAGACCCAGGGAGACGAGAGACCCAGTACTTC	CASSQDPGRRETQYF
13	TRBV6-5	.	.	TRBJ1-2	TGTGCCAGCAGCCTGGGGGGGGCGACGGGCTACACCTTC	CASSLGGATGYTF
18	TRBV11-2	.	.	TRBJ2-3	TGTGCCAGCAGCTTAGTATCGGGGTCGGCTGCTAGCACAGATACGCAGTATTTT	CASSLVSGSAASTDTQYF
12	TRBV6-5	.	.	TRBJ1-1	TGTGCCAGCAGTTTGGACAGCAGGCGGACTTTCTTT	CASSLDSRRTFF
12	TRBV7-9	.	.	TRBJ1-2	TGTGCCAGCAGTTCTCAGGGAAAAGGCTACACCTTC	CASSSQGKGYTF
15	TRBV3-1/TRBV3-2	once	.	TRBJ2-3	TGTGCCAGCAGCCAATGGGACTTCCGCACAGATACGCAGTATTTT	CASSQWDFRTDTQYF
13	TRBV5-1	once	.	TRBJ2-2	TGCGCCAGCAGCATGGGGAGGACCGGGGAGCTGTTTTTT	CASSMGRTGELFF
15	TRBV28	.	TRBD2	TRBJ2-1	TGTGCCAGCAGTCCTCGGACTAGCGGGACAAATGAGCAGTTCTTC	CASSPRTSGTNEQFF
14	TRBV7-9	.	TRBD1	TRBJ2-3	TGTGCCAGCAGCCCCAGGGACAGGCTCTATACGCAGTATTTT	CASSPRDRLYTQYF
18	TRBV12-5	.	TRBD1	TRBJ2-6	TGTGCTAGTGGTTTGATGGGACAGGGGGCTACTGGGGCCAACGTCCTGACTTTC	CASGLMGQGATGANVLTF
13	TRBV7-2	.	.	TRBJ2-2	TGTGCCACTACGACAGGGAGGGGTCGGGAGCTGTTTTTT	CATTTGRGRELFF
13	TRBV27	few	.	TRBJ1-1	TGTGCCAGCAGAGTCAGCGCGGGCACTGAAGCTTTCTTT	CASRVSAGTEAFF
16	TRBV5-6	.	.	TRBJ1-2	TGTGCCAGCAGCTTGAGCGGCAGGGAATTCAACTATGGCTACACCTTC	CASSLSGREFNYGYTF
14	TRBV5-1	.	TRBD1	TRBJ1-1	TGCGCCAGCAGCACCCAGGGGGCGGACACTGAAGCTTTCTTT	CASSTQGADTEAFF
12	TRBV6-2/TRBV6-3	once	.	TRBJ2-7	TGTGCCAGCAGTTACTCGGGCCACGAGCAGTACTTC	CASSYSGHEQYF
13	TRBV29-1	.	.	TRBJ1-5	TGCAGCGTCGCCGACTATCTCAATCAGCCCCAGCATTTT	CSVADYLNQPQHF
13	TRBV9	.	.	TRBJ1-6	TGTGCCAGCAGCACCCCAGGGAATTCACCCCTCCACTTT	CASSTPGNSPLHF
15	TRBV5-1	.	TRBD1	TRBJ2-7	TGCGCCAGCAGCTTCAGGACAGGGAGTATCTACGAGCAGTACTTC	CASSFRTGSIYEQYF
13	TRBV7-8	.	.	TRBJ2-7	TGTGCCAGCTCGTACGGGGTTGGTATCGAGCAGTACTTC	CASSYGVGIEQYF
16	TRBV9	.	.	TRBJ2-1	TGTGCCAGCAGCGTAGACTCGGGGGGCTTTTACAATGAGCAGTTCTTC	CASSVDSGGFYNEQFF
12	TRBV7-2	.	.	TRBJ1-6	TGTGCCAGCAGCTTAGGACTCCCACCCCTCCACTTT	CASSLGLPPLHF
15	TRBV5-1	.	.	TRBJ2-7	TGCGCCAGCGCCTATATCTGGCAGACCTCCTACGAGCAGTACTTC	CASAYIWQTSYEQYF
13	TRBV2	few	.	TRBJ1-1	TGTGCCAGCAGTGAAATTCCGGACGCTGAAGCTTTCTTT	CASSEIPDAEAFF
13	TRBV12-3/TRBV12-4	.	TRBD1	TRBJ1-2	TGTGCCAGCAGTTACGGACAGGGTAATGGCTACACCTTC	CASSYGQGNGYTF
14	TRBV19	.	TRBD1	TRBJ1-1	TGTGCCAGTAGTTGGGGACAGAGGGGGACTGAAGCTTTCTTT	CASSWGQRGTEAFF
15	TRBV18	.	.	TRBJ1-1	TGTGCCAGCTCACCGCAAGGTGTGAGGAACACTGAAGCTTTCTTT	CASSPQGVRNTEAFF
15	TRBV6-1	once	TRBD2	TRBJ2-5	TGTGCCAGCAGTGAACTAGCGGGGGGGCAAGAGACCCAGTACTTC	CASSELAGGQETQYF
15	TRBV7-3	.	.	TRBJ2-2	TGTGCCAGCAGCCCCCCGACAGTTCAGTCCGGGGAGCTGTTTTTT	CASSPPTVQSGELFF
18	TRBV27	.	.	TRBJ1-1	TGTGCCAGCAGTCCCCTTAGGGGTCAGGGCGCGGTCAACACTGAAGCTTTCTTT	CASSPLRGQGAVNTEAFF
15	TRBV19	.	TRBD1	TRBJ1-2	TGTGCCAGTAGTATAGACAGGGGGCGCACGGATGGCTACACCTTC	CASSIDRGRTDGYTF
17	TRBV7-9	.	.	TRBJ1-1	TGTGCCAGCAGCCGGGAGATTCTAAGTAGTCTGAACACTGAAGCTTTCTTT	CASSREILSSLNTEAFF
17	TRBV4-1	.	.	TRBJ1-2	TGCGCCAGCAGCCAAGATTTAAATTCAAACTTAAACTATGGCTACACCTTC	CASSQDLNSNLNYGYTF